The clone carrying this T cell receptor beta chain has at least ten counts. The sample originates from a study of blood T cell repertoires in COVID-19. V gave up 3 bases and J gave up 4 bases; unmatched junction bases: 10. This CDR3 has 17 residues. CDR1 KGHSH and CDR2 LQKENI come from the germline V gene. Followed over time, Seattle patients had been enrolled while infection was active. Clones were read by immunoSEQ multiplex PCR, and TCRdb kept only the in-frame ones, dropping some. This sample has 150,000 to 200,000 clones, with 79% found just once. The clonotype comes from a woman aged 60 to 75 with COVID-19, enrolled during active disease. The chain uses TRBV18 and TRBJ1-3; 9 bases map to TRBD1. Input material: peripheral blood. Written as DNA, the CDR3 is TGTGCCAGCTCACCCGCAACAGGGGGCGGGCACGGAAACACCATATATTTT. This codes for CASSPATGGGHGNTIYF.